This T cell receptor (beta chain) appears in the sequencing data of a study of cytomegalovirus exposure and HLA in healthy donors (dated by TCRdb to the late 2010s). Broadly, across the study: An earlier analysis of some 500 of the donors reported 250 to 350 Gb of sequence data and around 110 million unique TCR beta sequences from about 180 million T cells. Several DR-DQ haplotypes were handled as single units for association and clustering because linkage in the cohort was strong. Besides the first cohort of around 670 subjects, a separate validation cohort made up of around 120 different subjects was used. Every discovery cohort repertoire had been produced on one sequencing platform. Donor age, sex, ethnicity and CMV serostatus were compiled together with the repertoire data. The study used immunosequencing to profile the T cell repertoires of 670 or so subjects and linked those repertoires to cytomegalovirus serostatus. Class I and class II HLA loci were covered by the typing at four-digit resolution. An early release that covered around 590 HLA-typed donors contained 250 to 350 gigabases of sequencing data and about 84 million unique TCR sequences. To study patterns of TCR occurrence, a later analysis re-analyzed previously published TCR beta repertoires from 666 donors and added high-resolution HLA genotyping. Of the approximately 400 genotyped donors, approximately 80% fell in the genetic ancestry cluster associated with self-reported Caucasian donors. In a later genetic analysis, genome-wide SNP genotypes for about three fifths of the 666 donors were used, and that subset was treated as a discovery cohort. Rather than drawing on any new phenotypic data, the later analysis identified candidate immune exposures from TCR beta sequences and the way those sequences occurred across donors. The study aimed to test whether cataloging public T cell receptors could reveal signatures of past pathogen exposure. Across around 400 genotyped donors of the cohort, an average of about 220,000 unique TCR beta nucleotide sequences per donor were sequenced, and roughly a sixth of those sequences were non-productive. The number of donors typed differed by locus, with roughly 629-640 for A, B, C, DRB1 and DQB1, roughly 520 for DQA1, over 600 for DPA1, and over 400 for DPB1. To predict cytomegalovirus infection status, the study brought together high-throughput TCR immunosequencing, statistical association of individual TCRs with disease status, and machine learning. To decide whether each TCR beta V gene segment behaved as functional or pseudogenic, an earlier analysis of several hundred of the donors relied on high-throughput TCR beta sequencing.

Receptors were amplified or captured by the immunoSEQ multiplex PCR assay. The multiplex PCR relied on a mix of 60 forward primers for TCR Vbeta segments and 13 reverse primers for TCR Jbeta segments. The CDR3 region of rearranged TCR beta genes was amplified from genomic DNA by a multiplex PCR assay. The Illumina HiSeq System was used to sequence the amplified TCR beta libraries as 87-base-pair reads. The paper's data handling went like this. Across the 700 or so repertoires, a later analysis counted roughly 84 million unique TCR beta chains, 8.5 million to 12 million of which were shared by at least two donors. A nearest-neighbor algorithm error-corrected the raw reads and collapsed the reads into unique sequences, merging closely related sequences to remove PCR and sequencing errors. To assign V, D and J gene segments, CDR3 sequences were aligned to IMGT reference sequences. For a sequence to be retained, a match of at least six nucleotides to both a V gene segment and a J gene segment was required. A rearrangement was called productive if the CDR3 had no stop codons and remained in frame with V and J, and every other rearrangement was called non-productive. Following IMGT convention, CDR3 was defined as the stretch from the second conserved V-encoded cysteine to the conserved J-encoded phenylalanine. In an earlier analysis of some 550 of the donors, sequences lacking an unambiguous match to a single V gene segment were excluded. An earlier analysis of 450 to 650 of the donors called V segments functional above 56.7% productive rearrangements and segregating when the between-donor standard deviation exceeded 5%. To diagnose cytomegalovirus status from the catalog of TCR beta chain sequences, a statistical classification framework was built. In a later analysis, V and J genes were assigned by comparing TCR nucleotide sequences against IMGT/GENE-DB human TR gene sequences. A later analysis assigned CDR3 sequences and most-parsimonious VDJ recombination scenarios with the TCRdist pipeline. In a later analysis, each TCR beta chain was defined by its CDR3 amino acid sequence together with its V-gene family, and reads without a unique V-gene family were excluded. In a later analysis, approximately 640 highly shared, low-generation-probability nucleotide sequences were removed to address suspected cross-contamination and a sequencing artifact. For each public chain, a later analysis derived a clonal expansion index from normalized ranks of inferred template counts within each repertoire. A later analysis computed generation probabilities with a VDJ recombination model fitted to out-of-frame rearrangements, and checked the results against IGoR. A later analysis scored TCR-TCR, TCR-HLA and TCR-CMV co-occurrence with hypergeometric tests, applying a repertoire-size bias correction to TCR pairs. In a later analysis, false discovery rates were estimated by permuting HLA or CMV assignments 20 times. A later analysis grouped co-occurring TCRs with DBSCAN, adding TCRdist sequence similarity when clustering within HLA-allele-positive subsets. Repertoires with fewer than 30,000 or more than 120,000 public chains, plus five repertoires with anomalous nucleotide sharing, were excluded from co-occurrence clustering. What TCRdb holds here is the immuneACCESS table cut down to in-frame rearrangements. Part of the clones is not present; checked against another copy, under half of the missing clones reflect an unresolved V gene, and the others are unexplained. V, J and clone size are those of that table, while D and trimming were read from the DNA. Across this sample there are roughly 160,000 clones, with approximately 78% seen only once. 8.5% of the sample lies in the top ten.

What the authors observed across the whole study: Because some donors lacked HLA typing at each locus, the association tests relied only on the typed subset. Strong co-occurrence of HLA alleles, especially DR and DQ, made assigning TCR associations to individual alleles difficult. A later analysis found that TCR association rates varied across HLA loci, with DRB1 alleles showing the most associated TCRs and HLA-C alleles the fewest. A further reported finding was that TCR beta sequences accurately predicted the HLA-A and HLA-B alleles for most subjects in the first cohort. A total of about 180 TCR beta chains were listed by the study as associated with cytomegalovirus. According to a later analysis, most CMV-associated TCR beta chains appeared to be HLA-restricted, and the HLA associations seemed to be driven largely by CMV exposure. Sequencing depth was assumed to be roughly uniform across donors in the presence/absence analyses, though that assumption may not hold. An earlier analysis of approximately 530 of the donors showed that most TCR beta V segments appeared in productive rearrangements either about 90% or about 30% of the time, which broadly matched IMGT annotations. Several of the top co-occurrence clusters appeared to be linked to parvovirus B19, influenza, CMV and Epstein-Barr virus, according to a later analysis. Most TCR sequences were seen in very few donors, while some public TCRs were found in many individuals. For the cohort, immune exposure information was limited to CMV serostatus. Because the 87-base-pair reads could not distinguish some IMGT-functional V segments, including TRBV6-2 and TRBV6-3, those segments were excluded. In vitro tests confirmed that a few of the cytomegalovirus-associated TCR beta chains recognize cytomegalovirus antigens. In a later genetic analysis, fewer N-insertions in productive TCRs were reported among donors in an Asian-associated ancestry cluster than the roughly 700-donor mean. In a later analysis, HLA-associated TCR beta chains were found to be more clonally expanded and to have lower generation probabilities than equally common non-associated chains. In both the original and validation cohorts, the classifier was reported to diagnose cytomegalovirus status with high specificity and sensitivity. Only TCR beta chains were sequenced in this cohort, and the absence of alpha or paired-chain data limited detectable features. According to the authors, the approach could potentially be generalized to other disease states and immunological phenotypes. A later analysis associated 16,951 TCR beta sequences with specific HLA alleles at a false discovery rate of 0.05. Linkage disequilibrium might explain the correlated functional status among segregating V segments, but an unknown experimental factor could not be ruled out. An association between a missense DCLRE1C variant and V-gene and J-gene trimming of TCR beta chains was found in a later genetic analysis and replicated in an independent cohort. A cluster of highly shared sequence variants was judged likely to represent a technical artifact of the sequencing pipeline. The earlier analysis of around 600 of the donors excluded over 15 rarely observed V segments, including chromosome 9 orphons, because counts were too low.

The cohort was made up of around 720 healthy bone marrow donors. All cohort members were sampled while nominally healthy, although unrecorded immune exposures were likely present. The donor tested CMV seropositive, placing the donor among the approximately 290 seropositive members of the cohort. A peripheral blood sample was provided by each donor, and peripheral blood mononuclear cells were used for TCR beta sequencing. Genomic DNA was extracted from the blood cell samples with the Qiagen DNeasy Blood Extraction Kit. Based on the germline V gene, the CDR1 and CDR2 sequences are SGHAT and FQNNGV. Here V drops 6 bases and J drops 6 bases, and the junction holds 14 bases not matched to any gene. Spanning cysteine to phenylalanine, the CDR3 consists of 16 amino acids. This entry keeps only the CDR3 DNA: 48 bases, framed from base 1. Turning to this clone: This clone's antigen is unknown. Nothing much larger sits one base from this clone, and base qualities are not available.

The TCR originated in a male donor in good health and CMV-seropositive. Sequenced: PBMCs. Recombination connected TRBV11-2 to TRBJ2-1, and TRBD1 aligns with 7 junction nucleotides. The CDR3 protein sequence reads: CASRPPPTGFPNEQFF. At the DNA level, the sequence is TGTGCCAGCAGACCACCTCCGACAGGGTTCCCCAATGAGCAGTTCTTC. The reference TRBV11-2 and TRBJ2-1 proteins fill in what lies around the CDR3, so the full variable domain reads EAGVAQSPRYKIIEKRQSVAFWCNPISGHATLYWYQQILGQGPKLLIQFQNNGVVDDSQLPKDRFSAERLKGVDSTLKIQPAKLEDSAVYLCASRPPPTGFPNEQFFGPGTRLTVL.